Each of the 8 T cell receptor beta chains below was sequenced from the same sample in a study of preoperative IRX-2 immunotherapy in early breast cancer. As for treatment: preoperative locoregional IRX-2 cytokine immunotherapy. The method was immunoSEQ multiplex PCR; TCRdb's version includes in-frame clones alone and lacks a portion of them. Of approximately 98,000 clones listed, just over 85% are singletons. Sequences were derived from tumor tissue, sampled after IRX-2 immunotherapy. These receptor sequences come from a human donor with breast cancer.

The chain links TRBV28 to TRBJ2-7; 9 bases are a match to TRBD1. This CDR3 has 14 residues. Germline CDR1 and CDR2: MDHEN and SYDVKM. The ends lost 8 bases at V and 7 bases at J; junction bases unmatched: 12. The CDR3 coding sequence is TGTGCCAGCTTTACCGGGACAGGGAGCATTGAGCAGTACTTC. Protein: CASFTGTGSIEQYF.

The CDR3 loop reads CASIGGGNEQFF. The CDR3 DNA reads TGTGCCAGTATCGGCGGGGGAAATGAGCAGTTCTTC. The gene calls are TRBV19 and TRBJ2-1; TRBD2 agrees at 7 bases. Per the germline V gene, CDR1 is LNHDA and CDR2 is SQIVND (reference sequence). The CDR3 extends over 12 amino acids. The V gene end was trimmed by 7 bases and the J gene end by 7 bases; junction bases not matched to a gene: 4.

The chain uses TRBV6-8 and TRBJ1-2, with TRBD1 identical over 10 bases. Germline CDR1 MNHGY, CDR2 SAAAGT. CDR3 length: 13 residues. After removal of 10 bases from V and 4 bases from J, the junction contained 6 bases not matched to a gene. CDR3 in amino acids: CATRDRGRYGYTF. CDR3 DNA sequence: TGTGCCACCCGGGACAGGGGACGCTATGGCTACACCTTC.

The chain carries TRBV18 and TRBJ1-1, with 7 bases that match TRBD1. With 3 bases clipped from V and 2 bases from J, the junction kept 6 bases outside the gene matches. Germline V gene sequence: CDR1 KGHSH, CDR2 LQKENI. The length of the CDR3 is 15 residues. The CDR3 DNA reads TGTGCCAGCTCACCTGAGACAGGGTATAACACTGAAGCTTTCTTT. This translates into CASSPETGYNTEAFF.

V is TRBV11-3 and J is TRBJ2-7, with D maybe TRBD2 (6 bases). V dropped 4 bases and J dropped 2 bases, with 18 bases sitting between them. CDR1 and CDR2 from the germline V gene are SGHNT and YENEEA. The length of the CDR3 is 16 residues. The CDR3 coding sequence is TGTGCCAGCAGCTCCTATAGCGGAGGGGCCCCCTACGAGCAGTACTTC. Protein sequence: CASSSYSGGAPYEQYF.

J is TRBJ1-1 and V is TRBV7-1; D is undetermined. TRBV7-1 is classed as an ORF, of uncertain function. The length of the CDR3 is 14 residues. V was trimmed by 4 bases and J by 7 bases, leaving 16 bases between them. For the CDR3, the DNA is TGTGCCAGCAGCTTGGTGGACGGTAAGAATGAAGCTTTCTTT. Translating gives CASSLVDGKNEAFF.

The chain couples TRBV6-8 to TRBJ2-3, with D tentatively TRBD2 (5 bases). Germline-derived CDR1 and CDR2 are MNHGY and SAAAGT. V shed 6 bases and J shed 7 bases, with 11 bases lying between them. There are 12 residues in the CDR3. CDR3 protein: CASRAPGNTQYF. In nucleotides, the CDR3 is TGTGCCAGCAGGGCCCCGGGGAATACGCAGTATTTT.

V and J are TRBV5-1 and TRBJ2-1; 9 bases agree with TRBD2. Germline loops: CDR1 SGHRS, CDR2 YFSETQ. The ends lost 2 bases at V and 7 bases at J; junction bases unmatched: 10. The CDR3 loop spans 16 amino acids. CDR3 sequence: CASSFNIAGVSNEQFF. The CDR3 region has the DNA TGCGCCAGCAGCTTCAATATAGCGGGAGTCAGTAATGAGCAGTTCTTC.